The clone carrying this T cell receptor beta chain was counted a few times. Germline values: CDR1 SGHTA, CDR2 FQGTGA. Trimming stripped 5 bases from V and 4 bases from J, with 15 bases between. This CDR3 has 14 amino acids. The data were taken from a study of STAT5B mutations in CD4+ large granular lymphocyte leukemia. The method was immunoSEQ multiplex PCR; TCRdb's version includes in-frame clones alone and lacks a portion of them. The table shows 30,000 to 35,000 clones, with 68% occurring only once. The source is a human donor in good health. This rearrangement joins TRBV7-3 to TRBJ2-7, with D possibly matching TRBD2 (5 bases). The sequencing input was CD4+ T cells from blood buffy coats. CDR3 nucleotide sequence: TGTGCCAGCAGCCCGGCCGGGGTTGGTTACGAGCAGTACTTC. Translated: CASSPAGVGYEQYF.